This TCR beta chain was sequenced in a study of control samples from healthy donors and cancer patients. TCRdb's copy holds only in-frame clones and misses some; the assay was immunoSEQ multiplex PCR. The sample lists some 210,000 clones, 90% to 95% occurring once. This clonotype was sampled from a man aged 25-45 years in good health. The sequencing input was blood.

The CDR3: CASKQPPGNEQFF. The CDR3 DNA follows: TGTGCCAGCAAACAACCCCCTGGGAATGAGCAGTTCTTC. The rearrangement uses TRBV7-2 and TRBJ2-1; D is uncertain. V lost 7 bases and J lost 7, with 14 bases in between. The length of the CDR3 is 13 residues. Germline CDR1 and CDR2: SGHTA and FQGNSA.